This TCR beta chain was documented in a study of OX40 agonist ivuxolimab in advanced cancers. On the study more broadly: The dose-escalation cohort was around 83% male, with a mean age of around 60 years, ranging roughly 20 to 80. One patient with hepatocellular carcinoma and two with cutaneous melanoma, three in all, had partial responses.

Clones were read by immunoSEQ multiplex PCR, and TCRdb kept only the in-frame ones, dropping some. The sample shows about 84,000 clones, nearly 90% of them seen only once. Autoimmune disease history or systemic immunosuppression led to patient exclusion. This clone was observed a single time. Germline V gene sequence: CDR1 SEHNR, CDR2 FQNEAQ (reference sequence). V gave up 5 bases and J gave up 11 bases, with 18 bases separating them. The CDR3 covers 13 residues. The V call is TRBV7-9, the J call TRBJ1-1, with TRBD1 as a possible D gene (5 bases). The material sequenced was CD4+ or CD8+ T cells sorted from blood, taken in a trial of the OX40 agonist ivuxolimab. This TCR came from an adult with an advanced solid tumor such as melanoma, head and neck, liver or kidney cancer. CDR3 bases: TGTGCCAGCAGCCTCGGACCCGGGACGGGCGCTTTCTTT. Translated, it gives CASSLGPGTGAFF.